The 26 T cell receptor beta chains below all came from one sample that was sequenced in a study of OX40 agonist ivuxolimab in advanced cancers. Sequencing used immunoSEQ multiplex PCR; TCRdb keeps in-frame clones, though not all of them. The sample includes over 35,000 clones, more than 80% of them seen just once. Specimen: CD4+ or CD8+ T cells sorted from blood, collected in a trial of the OX40 agonist ivuxolimab. The source of these receptors is an adult with an advanced solid tumor such as melanoma, head and neck, liver or kidney cancer.

The rearrangement uses TRBV6-1 and TRBJ1-6; a weak D match, TRBD1 (5 bases). The germline V gene encodes CDR1 MNHNS and CDR2 SASEGT. The CDR3 spans 13 residues. V dropped 6 bases and J dropped 15 bases, with 18 bases sitting between them. This chain's CDR3 is CASSPTTVSVLHF. In DNA, the CDR3 is TGTGCCAGCAGCCCTACGACAGTTTCGGTCCTCCACTTT.

The chain links TRBV6-1 to TRBJ2-3, with 7 bases that match TRBD2. V shed 6 bases and J 0 bases; nucleotides not matched to a gene: 6. The length of the CDR3 is 15 residues. The germline CDR1 and CDR2 sequences are MNHNS and SASEGT. This CDR3 reads CASREPGLSTDTQYF. DNA of the CDR3: TGTGCCAGCAGAGAGCCGGGACTAAGCACAGATACGCAGTATTTT.

This chain connects TRBV4-3 to TRBJ2-2; D gene unclear. The CDR3 totals 16 residues. Germline V CDR1 and CDR2: LGHNA, YSLEER. Deletions cut 0 bases from V and 3 bases from J, with 11 bases between. The CDR3 nucleotides are TGCGCCAGCAGCCAAGATGCAGGCGGTGACACCGGGGAGCTGTTTTTT. Translated: CASSQDAGGDTGELFF.

This chain uses TRBV11-2 with TRBJ1-1, with D perhaps matching TRBD1 (5 bases). The CDR3 consists of 14 residues. Per germline, CDR1 SGHAT and CDR2 FQNNGV. Trimming removed 2 bases from V and 1 base from J, with 8 bases in between. In DNA, the CDR3 is TGTGCCAGCAGCTTATCAGGGAAGAACACTGAAGCTTTCTTT. It codes for CASSLSGKNTEAFF.

V is TRBV11-2 and J is TRBJ2-1; D uncertain. Germline-derived CDR1 and CDR2 are SGHAT and FQNNGV. The CDR3 consists of 16 residues. Trimming cost V 0 bases and J 0 bases, with 9 bases left between them. CDR3 coding DNA: TGTGCCAGCAGCTTAGATCCCTCCAGCTCCTACAATGAGCAGTTCTTC. Protein: CASSLDPSSSYNEQFF.

This rearrangement joins TRBV5-4 to TRBJ1-1; weak D call: TRBD1 (5 bases). Germline CDR1 SGHNT, CDR2 YYREEE (reference sequence). Trimming took 7 bases from V and 7 from J, leaving 17 bases between them. CDR3 length equals 13 residues. The CDR3 is CASGIGTEVEAFF. The CDR3 DNA is TGTGCCAGCGGGATAGGGACCGAAGTTGAAGCTTTCTTT.

This chain connects TRBV27 to TRBJ2-3, with 12 bases matching TRBD2. J gave up 9 bases and V 4 bases, and 11 bases lay outside the gene matches. The CDR3 sequence is 16 residues long. Per the germline V gene, CDR1 is MNHEY and CDR2 is SMNVEV (reference sequence). DNA of the CDR3: TGTGCCAGCAGTTCACGAGAGGGACTAGCGGGCTTGACGCAGTATTTT. Its translation is CASSSREGLAGLTQYF.

The V gene is TRBV5-8, the J gene TRBJ1-2; 9 bases are shared with TRBD1. The CDR3 covers 14 residues. After removal of 5 bases from V and 7 bases from J, the junction contained 9 bases not matched to a gene. The V gene's germline CDR1 is SGHTS and CDR2 YDEGEE. CDR3 protein: CASRFGQGRLGYTF. The CDR3 bases are TGTGCCAGCAGATTCGGACAGGGGAGGCTTGGCTACACCTTC.

The chain uses TRBV7-9 and TRBJ1-2; D is ambiguous. The germline gives CDR1 SEHNR, CDR2 FQNEAQ (reference sequence). The V and J ends lost 11 bases and 0 bases respectively, with 16 bases between them. This CDR3 is 14 amino acids long. CDR3 sequence reads: CAATNRETNYGYTF. The CDR3 region has the DNA TGTGCCGCCACGAATAGGGAGACTAACTATGGCTACACCTTC.

The chain joins TRBV18 to TRBJ2-3; 13 bases are shared with TRBD2. Unmatched junction bases numbered 5, after V lost 4 bases and J lost 1 base. CDR1 is KGHSH, CDR2 LQKENI, per germline. This CDR3 has 17 amino acids. The CDR3 DNA is TGTGCCAGCTCACTTCGTACTAGCGGGAGGGGCACAGATACGCAGTATTTT. This gives the protein CASSLRTSGRGTDTQYF.

This clone appeared a single time. This chain links TRBV19 with TRBJ2-7; 9 bases match TRBD1. The ends lost 5 bases at V and 5 bases at J; junction bases unmatched: 4. CDR3 length: 13 residues. Germline loops: CDR1 LNHDA, CDR2 SQIVND (reference sequence). This CDR3 reads CASSLDRGHEQYF. CDR3 DNA sequence: TGTGCCAGTAGTTTGGACAGGGGCCACGAGCAGTACTTC. The full variable domain, completed using reference TRBV19 and TRBJ2-7, is DGGITQSPKYLFRKEGQNVTLSCEQNLNHDAMYWYRQDPGQGLRLIYYSQIVNDFQKGDIAEGYSVSREKKESFPLTVTSAQKNPTAFYLCASSLDRGHEQYFGPGTRLTVT.

The J gene is TRBJ2-7, the V gene TRBV18; TRBD1 might be the D (6 bases). The ends were cut back, 5 bases at V and 0 bases at J, with 14 bases in the middle. The CDR3 loop spans 15 amino acids. The germline V gene has CDR1 KGHSH and CDR2 LQKENI. The CDR3 is CASSTNPDSSYEQYF. The DNA for the CDR3 is TGTGCCAGCTCAACAAACCCGGACAGCTCCTACGAGCAGTACTTC.

This chain links TRBV28 with TRBJ1-4; TRBD1 is a possible D gene (5 bases). The V gene lost 3 bases and the J gene lost 5 bases, with 16 bases spanning the gap. Germline CDR1 reads MDHEN; CDR2 reads SYDVKM. CDR3 length: 16 residues. As DNA, the CDR3 is TGTGCCAGCAGTTTGAGGCAGGGAGGGCTCAATGAAAAACTGTTTTTT. This sequence encodes CASSLRQGGLNEKLFF.

J is TRBJ2-3 and V is TRBV2; a weak D match, TRBD2 (6 bases). The V gene's germline CDR1 is SNHLY and CDR2 FYNNEI. The V end was cut by 6 bases, the J end by 0 bases, with 10 bases between. The CDR3 runs 14 residues. The CDR3 protein is CASSPGLSTDTQYF. CDR3 nucleotides: TGTGCCAGCAGCCCGGGACTGAGCACAGATACGCAGTATTTT.

The genes are TRBV7-3 and TRBJ2-3; D might be TRBD2 (6 bases). The germline CDR1 and CDR2 sequences are SGHTA and FQGTGA. Trimming took 1 base from V and 6 from J, leaving 8 bases between them. The CDR3 length is 13 residues. CDR3 coding DNA: TGTGCCAGCAGCTTAATTGCGGGGGATACGCAGTATTTT. Translating it yields CASSLIAGDTQYF. Full variable domain (remainder filled in from reference TRBV7-3 and TRBJ2-3): GAGVSQTPSNKVTEKGKYVELRCDPISGHTALYWYRQSLGQGPEFLIYFQGTGAADDSGLPNDRFFAVRPEGSVSTLKIQRTERGDSAVYLCASSLIAGDTQYFGPGTRLTVL.

The rearrangement uses TRBV27 and TRBJ2-3, with a possible D match to TRBD1 (6 bases). V dropped 2 bases and J dropped 2 bases, with 17 bases sitting between them. The CDR3 consists of 17 residues. Germline V gene data show CDR1 as MNHEY and CDR2 as SMNVEV (reference sequence). The CDR3 here is CASSLVGQGPSTDTQYF. CDR3 coding DNA: TGTGCCAGCAGTTTAGTCGGGCAGGGGCCCTCCACAGATACGCAGTATTTT.

The chain combines TRBV19 with TRBJ1-2; TRBD1 might be the D (6 bases). Trimming stripped 3 bases from V and 6 bases from J, with 20 bases between. The CDR3 is made up of 16 amino acids. Per germline, CDR1 LNHDA and CDR2 SQIVND (reference sequence). DNA of the CDR3: TGTGCCAGTAGTATTCGGGGGCTGGTCCATACGGATGGCTACACCTTC. Protein: CASSIRGLVHTDGYTF.

The chain joins TRBV7-9 to TRBJ2-5; 8 bases align to TRBD2. CDR3 length equals 16 residues. The trim removed 4 bases at V and 3 bases at J, leaving 10 bases unmatched. Germline loops: CDR1 SEHNR, CDR2 FQNEAQ (reference sequence). The DNA for the CDR3 is TGTGCCAGCAGCTCCTGGACTAGCCTTTTGAAAGAGACCCAGTACTTC. This sequence encodes CASSSWTSLLKETQYF.

The CDR3 spells CASRPTDSGAQPQHF. The CDR3, as DNA: TGCGCCAGCAGACCTACGGACTCGGGGGCCCAGCCCCAGCATTTT. V gene TRBV5-1 combines with J gene TRBJ1-5; perhaps TRBD1 as D (6 bases). V lost 5 bases to trimming and J lost 7 bases, with 19 bases between them. Germline V gene sequence: CDR1 SGHRS, CDR2 YFSETQ. The CDR3 spans 15 residues.

The V call is TRBV20-1, the J call TRBJ2-5; D unresolved. The CDR3 sequence is 10 residues long. Per germline, CDR1 DFQATT and CDR2 SNEGSKA (reference sequence). V was shortened by 3 bases and J by 4 bases, with 3 bases between the two germline ends. DNA for the CDR3: TGCAGTGCTAGTGTAGAGACCCAGTACTTC. This gives the protein CSASVETQYF.

This clone was detected only once. V and J are TRBV7-2 and TRBJ2-7, with D possibly being TRBD1 (6 bases). Trimming took 1 base from V and 2 from J, leaving 15 bases between them. The CDR3 length is 16 residues. Per germline, CDR1 SGHTA and CDR2 FQGNSA. The chain's CDR3 is CASSLEGTHGPYEQYF. CDR3 coding DNA: TGTGCCAGCAGCTTAGAAGGGACACATGGACCCTACGAGCAGTACTTC.

The chain couples TRBV6-1 to TRBJ1-1, with D unresolved. Trimming cost V 1 base and J 2 bases, with 8 bases left between them. CDR1 MNHNS and CDR2 SASEGT come from the germline V gene. The CDR3 covers 14 residues. CDR3 sequence (DNA): TGTGCCAGCAGTGAAGAAATAGATAACACTGAAGCTTTCTTT. Its protein is CASSEEIDNTEAFF.

The chain employs TRBV9 and TRBJ2-3, with D possibly matching TRBD1 (7 bases). Germline assignment: CDR1 SGDLS and CDR2 YYNGEE. The V gene lost 1 base and the J gene lost 3 bases, with 12 bases spanning the gap. The CDR3 runs 15 residues. The CDR3 sequence: CASSVWAGGTDTQYF. CDR3 DNA: TGTGCCAGCAGCGTATGGGCAGGGGGGACAGATACGCAGTATTTT.

V and J are TRBV10-3 and TRBJ2-7, with D tentatively TRBD2 (6 bases). Germline CDR1 reads ENHRY; CDR2 reads SYGVKD. V was pared by 1 base and J by 2 bases, with 9 bases between. The CDR3 runs to 14 residues. CDR3 bases: TGTGCCATCAGTGAGTATCCGGGAGCCTACGAGCAGTACTTC. Protein sequence: CAISEYPGAYEQYF.

The rearrangement joins TRBV2 to TRBJ1-4; D is unclear. Per the germline V gene, CDR1 is SNHLY and CDR2 is FYNNEI. V was clipped by 2 bases and J by 0 bases, with 13 bases between them. This CDR3 comprises 17 residues. CDR3 DNA: TGTGCCAGCAGTGAAAGAGTGATCCTTGCAACTAATGAAAAACTGTTTTTT. It yields the protein CASSERVILATNEKLFF. The full variable domain, rest sourced from reference TRBV2 and TRBJ1-4, is EPEVTQTPSHQVTQMGQEVILRCVPISNHLYFYWYRQILGQKVEFLVSFYNNEISEKSEIFDDQFSVERPDGSNFTLKIRSTKLEDSAMYFCASSERVILATNEKLFFGSGTQLSVL.

This clone was detected only once. The chain employs TRBV5-1 and TRBJ2-7; D is perhaps TRBD1 or TRBD2 (5 bases each). The CDR3 runs to 12 residues. V lost 5 bases and J lost 3, with 9 bases in between. CDR1 SGHRS and CDR2 YFSETQ come from the germline V gene. CDR3 coding DNA: TGCGCCAGCAGTGGGACGAGCTACGAGCAGTACTTC. It specifies CASSGTSYEQYF.